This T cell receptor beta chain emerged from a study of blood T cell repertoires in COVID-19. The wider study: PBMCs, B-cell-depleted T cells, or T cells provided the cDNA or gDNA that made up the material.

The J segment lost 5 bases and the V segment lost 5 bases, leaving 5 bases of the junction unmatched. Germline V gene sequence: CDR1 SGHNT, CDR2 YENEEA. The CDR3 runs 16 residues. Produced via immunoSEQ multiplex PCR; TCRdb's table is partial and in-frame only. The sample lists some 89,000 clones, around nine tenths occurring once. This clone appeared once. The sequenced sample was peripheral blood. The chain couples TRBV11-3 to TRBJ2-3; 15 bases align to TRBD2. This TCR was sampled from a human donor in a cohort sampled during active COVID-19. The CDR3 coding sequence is TGTGCCAGCAGCAGAGGACTAGCGGGAGGGGGAGATACGCAGTATTTT. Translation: CASSRGLAGGGDTQYF.